The source of this T cell receptor beta chain is a study of T cells after yellow fever vaccination. Study context: Some fractions had low cell numbers, and these were prepared with SMART-Seq v4 Ultra Low Input. General study results and limits: Detected again after the booster were most primary-vaccination clones, at approximately 95% CD4 and approximately 90% CD8. Shared CD4/CD8 clonotypes were a small share, likely from convergent recombination.

Comments on this clonotype: Antigen unknown.

The length of the CDR3 is 15 residues. The germline V and J ends were trimmed by 7 bases and 1 base, with 15 bases remaining between them. CDR1 and CDR2 (germline): LNHNV, YYDKDF (reference sequence). As TCR cDNA was made by 5'RACE template switching, a universal primer site and UMIs were added. TCRdb fed the 5' RACE reads into MiXCR, producing one record per CDR3 protein. Of more than 95,000 distinct CDR3 sequences in the sample, under 9% were seen once. The V call is TRBV15, the J call TRBJ2-3; D not resolved. Sequenced here: CD8+ T cells sorted from PBMCs, sampled on the day of the yellow fever booster vaccination. The TCR originated in a young man who received the YFV17D yellow fever vaccine. In DNA, the CDR3 is TGTGCCACCATCCAGTCCGAGCGTGGCACAGATACGCAGTATTTT. Its protein product is CATIQSERGTDTQYF.